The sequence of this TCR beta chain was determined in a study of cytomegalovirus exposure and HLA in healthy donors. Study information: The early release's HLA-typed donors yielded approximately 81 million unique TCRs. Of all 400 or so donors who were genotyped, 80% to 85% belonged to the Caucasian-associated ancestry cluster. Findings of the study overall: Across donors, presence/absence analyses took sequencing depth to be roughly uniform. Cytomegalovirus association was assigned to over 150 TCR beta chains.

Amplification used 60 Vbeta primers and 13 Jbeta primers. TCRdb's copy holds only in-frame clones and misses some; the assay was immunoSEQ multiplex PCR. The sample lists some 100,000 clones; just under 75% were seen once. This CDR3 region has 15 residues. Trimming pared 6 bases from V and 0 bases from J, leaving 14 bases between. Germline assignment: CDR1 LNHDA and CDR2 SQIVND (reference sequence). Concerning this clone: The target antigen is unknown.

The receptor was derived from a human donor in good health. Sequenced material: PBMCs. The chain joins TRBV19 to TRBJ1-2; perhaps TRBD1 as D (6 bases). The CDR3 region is CASSPLGGPNYGYTF. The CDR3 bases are TGTGCCAGTAGCCCTCTCGGGGGGCCTAACTATGGCTACACCTTC.